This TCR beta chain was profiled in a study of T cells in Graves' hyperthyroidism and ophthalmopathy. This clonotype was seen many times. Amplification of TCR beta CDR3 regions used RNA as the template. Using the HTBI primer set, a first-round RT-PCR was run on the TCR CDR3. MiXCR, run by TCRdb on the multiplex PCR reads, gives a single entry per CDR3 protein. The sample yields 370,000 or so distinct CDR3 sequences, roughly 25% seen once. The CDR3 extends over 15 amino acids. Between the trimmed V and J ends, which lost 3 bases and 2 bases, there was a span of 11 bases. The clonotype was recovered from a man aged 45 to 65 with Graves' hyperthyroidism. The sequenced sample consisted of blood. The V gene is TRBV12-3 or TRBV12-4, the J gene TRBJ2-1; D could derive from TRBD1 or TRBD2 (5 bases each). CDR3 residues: CASSFVKGPYNEQFF. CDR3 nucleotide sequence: TGTGCCAGCAGTTTCGTAAAGGGACCCTACAATGAGCAGTTCTTC.